The sequence of this T cell receptor (beta chain) was determined in a study of CD8 T cells in Susac syndrome. CDR1 and CDR2 (germline): MDHEN, SYDVKM. Trimming shortened V by 7 bases and J by 2 bases, and 7 bases separated the two germline ends. The CDR3 runs to 12 residues. Reverse transcription of roughly 0.5 to 1 ug RNA was performed with random hexamers. An immunoSEQ multiplex PCR amplified TCR beta CDR3 over 54 Vbeta and 13 Jbeta. Via MiXCR, TCRdb re-called the immunoSEQ multiplex PCR reads, giving one row per CDR3 protein. Among 150,000 to 200,000 distinct CDR3 sequences listed, just over 90% were seen once. This clonotype was observed a single time.

The chain couples TRBV28 to TRBJ2-3, with D uncertain. The sample taken for sequencing was CD4+ T cells from PBMCs. The receptor's source is a human donor in good health. The CDR3 loop reads CASKVDTDTQYF. The CDR3 coding sequence is TGTGCCAGCAAAGTAGACACAGATACGCAGTATTTT.